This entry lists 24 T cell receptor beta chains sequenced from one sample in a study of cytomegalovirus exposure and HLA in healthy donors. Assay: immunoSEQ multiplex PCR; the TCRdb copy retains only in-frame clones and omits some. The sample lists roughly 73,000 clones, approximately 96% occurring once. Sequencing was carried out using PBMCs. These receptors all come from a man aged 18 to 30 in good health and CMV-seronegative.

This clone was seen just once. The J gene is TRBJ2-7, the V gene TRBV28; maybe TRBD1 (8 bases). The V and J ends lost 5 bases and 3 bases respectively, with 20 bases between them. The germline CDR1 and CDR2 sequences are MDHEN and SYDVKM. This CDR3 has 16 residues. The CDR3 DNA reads TGTGCCAGCAGTGTAACCGGACAGGGACTACTCTACGAGCAGTACTTC. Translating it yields CASSVTGQGLLYEQYF.

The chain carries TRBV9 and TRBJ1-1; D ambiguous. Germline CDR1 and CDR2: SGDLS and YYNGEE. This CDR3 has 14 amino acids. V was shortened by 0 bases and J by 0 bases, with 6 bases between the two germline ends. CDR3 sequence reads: CASSVAGVNTEAFF. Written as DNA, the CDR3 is TGTGCCAGCAGCGTAGCCGGGGTGAACACTGAAGCTTTCTTT.

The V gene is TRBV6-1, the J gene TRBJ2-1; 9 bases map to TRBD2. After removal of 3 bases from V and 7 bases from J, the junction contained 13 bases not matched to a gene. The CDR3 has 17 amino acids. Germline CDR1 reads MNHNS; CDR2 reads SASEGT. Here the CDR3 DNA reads TGTGCCAGCAGTGATCAATTAGGAGCGGGGGGCCTTAATGAGCAGTTCTTC. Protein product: CASSDQLGAGGLNEQFF.

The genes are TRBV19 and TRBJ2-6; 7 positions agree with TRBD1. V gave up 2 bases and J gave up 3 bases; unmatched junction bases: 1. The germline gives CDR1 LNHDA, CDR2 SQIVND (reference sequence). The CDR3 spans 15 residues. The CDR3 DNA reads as TGTGCCAGTAGTATAACAGGGGTTGGGGCCAACGTCCTGACTTTC. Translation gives CASSITGVGANVLTF.

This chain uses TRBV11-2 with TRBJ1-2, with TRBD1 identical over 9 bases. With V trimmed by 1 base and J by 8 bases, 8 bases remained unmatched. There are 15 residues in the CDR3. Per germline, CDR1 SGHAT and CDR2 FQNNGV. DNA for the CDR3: TGTGCCAGCAGCTTAGCTCTCGGGACAGGGTACGGCTACACCTTC. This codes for CASSLALGTGYGYTF.

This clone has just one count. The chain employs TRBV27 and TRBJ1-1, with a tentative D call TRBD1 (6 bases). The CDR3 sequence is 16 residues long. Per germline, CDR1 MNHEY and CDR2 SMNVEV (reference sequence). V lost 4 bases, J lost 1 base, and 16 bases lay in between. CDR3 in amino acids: CASSWGGGPGNTEAFF. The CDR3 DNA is TGTGCCAGCAGTTGGGGAGGGGGACCGGGGAACACTGAAGCTTTCTTT.

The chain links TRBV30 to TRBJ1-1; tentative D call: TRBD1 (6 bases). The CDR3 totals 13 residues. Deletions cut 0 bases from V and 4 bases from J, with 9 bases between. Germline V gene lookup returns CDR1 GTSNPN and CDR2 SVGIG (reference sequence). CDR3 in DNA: TGTGCCTGGAGTGTACGGGGGGCCACTGAAGCTTTCTTT. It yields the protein CAWSVRGATEAFF.

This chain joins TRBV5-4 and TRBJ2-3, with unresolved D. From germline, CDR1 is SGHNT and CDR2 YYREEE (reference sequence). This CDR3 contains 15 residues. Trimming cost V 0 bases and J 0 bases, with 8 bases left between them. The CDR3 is CASSLEQVSTDTQYF. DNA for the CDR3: TGTGCCAGCAGCTTGGAGCAGGTGAGCACAGATACGCAGTATTTT.

The CDR3: CASSVGGEDTQYF. CDR3 sequence (DNA): TGTGCCAGCAGCGTAGGGGGGGAGGATACGCAGTATTTT. This chain connects TRBV9 to TRBJ2-3; D perhaps matches TRBD2 (6 bases). The CDR3 has 13 residues. The germline V and J ends were trimmed by 0 bases and 6 bases, with 8 bases remaining between them. Per the germline V gene, CDR1 is SGDLS and CDR2 is YYNGEE. The full variable domain, completed using reference TRBV9 and TRBJ2-3, is DSGVTQTPKHLITATGQRVTLRCSPRSGDLSVYWYQQSLDQGLQFLIQYYNGEERAKGNILERFSAQQFPDLHSELNLSSLELGDSALYFCASSVGGEDTQYFGPGTRLTVL.

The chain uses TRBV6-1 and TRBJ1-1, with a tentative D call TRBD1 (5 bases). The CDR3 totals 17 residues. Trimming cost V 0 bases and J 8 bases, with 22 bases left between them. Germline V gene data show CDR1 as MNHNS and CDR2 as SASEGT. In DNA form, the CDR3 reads TGTGCCAGCAGTGAAGCAAGGGGCCATTGGAGAGTGGTAGAAGCTTTCTTT. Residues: CASSEARGHWRVVEAFF.

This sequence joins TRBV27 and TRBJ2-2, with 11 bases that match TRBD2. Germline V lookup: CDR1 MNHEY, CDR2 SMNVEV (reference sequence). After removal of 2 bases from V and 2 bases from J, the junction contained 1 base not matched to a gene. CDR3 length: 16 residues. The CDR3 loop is CASSLLAGGNTGELFF. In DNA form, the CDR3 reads TGTGCCAGCAGTTTACTAGCGGGGGGCAACACCGGGGAGCTGTTTTTT.

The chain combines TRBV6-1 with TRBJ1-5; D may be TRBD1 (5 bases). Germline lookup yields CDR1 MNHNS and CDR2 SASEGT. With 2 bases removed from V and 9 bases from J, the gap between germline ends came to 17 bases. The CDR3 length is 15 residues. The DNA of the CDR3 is TGTGCCAGCAGTGAATCATGGGGGGGAGAAATGCCCCAGCATTTT. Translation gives CASSESWGGEMPQHF.

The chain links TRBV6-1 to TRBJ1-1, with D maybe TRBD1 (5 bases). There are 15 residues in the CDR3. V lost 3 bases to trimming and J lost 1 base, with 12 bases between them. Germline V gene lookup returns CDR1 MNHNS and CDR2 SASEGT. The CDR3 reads CASSELGQTNTEAFF. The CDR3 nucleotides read TGTGCCAGCAGTGAGCTTGGACAAACGAACACTGAAGCTTTCTTT.

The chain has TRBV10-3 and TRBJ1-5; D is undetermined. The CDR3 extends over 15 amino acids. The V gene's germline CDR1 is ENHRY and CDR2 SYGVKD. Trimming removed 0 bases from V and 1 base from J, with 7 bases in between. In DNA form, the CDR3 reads TGTGCCATCAGTGAGTCATCGGAGAGCAATCAGCCCCAGCATTTT. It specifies CAISESSESNQPQHF.

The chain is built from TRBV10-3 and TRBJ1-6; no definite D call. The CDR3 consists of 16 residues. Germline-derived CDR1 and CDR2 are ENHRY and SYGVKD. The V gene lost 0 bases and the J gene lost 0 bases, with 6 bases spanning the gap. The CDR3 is CAISESGSSYNSPLHF. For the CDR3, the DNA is TGTGCCATCAGTGAGTCGGGGAGCTCCTATAATTCACCCCTCCACTTT.

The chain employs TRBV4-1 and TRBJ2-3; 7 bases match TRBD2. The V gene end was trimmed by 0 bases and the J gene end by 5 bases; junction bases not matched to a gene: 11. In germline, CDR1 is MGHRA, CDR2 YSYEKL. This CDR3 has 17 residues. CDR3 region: CASSQDPPGGSVDTQYF. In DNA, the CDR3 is TGCGCCAGCAGCCAAGACCCCCCCGGGGGGTCAGTAGATACGCAGTATTTT.

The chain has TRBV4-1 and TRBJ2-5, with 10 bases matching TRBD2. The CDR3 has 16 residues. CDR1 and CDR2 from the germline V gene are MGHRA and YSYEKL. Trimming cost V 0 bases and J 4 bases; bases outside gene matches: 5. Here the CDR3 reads CASSQDLAGVLETQYF. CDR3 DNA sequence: TGCGCCAGCAGCCAAGATCTAGCGGGGGTACTAGAGACCCAGTACTTC.

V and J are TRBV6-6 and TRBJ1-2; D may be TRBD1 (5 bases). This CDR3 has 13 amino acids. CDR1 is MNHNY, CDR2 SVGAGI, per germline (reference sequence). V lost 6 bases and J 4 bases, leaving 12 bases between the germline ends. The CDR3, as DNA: TGTGCCAGCAGCCCAGGGCTCAGCTATGGCTACACCTTC. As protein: CASSPGLSYGYTF.

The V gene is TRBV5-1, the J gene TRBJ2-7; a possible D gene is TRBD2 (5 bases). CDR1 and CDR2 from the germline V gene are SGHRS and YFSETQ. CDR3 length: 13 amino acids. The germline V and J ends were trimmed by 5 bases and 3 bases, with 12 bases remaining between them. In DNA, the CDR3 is TGCGCCAGCAGTAAAGAGGGTTTCTACGAGCAGTACTTC. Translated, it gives CASSKEGFYEQYF.

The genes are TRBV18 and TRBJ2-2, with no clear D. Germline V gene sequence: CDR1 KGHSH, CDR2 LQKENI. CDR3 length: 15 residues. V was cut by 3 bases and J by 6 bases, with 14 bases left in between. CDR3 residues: CASSPDKASAGELFF. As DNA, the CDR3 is TGTGCCAGCTCACCTGACAAGGCTTCCGCCGGGGAGCTGTTTTTT.

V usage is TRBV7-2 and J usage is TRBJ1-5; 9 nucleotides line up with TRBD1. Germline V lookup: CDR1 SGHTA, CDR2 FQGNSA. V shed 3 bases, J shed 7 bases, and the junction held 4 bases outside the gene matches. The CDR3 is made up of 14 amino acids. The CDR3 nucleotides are TGTGCCAGCAGCTTTAAGACAGGGGGGCAGCCCCAGCATTTT. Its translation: CASSFKTGGQPQHF.

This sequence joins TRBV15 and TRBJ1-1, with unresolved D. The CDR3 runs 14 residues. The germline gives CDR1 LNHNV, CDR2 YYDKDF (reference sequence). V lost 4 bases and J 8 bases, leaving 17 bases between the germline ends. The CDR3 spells CATSIFEAKAEAFF. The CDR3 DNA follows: TGTGCCACCAGCATCTTTGAGGCGAAAGCAGAAGCTTTCTTT.

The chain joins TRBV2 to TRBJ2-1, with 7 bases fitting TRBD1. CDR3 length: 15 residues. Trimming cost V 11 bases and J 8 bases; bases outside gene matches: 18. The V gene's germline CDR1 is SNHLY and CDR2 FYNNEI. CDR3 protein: CAYTGRGLSIDEQFF. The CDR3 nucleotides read TGTGCCTATACCGGAAGGGGGCTATCCATAGATGAGCAGTTCTTC.

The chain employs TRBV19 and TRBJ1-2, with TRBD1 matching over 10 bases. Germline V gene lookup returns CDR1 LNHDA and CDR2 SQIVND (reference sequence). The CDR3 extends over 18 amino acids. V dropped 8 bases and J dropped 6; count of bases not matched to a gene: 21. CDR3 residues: CASVRVGLTRGTGDGYTF. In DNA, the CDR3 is TGTGCCAGTGTTCGCGTAGGGCTAACTCGTGGGACAGGGGATGGCTACACCTTC.